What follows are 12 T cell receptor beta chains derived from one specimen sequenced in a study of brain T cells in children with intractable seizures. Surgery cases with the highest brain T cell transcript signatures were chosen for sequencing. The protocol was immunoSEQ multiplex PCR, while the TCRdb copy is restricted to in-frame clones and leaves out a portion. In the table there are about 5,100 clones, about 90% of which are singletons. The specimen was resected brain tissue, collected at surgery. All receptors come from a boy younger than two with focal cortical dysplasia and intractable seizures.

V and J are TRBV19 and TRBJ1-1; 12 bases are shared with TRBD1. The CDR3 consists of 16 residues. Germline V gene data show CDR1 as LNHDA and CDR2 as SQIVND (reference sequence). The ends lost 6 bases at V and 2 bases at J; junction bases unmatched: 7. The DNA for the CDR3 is TGTGCCAGTAGGGATCCGGGACAGGGGGCTAACACTGAAGCTTTCTTT. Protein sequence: CASRDPGQGANTEAFF.

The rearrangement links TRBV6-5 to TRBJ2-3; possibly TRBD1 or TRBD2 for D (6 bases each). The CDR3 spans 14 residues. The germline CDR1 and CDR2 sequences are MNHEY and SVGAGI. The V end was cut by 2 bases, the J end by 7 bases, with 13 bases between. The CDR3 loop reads CASSYARGGYTQYF. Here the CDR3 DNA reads TGTGCCAGCAGTTACGCCAGGGGAGGTTATACGCAGTATTTT.

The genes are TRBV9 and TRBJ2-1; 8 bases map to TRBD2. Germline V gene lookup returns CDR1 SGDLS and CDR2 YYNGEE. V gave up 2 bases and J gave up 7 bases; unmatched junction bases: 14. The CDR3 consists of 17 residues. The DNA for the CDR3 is TGTGCCAGCAGCGTTACCCCGGGACTAGGCCTCTTAAATGAGCAGTTCTTC. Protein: CASSVTPGLGLLNEQFF.

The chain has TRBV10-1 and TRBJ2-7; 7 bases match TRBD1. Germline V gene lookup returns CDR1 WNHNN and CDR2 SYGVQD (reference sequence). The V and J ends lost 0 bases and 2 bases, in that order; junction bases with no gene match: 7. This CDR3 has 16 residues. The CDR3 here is CASSESAGGVTYEQYF. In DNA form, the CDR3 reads TGCGCCAGCAGTGAGTCGGCAGGGGGAGTGACCTACGAGCAGTACTTC.

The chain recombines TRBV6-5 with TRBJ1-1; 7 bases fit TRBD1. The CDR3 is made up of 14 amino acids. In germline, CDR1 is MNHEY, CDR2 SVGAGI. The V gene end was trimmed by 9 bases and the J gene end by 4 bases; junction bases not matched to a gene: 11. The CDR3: CASRPTGRITEAFF. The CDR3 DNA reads TGTGCCAGTAGACCGACAGGGAGGATCACTGAAGCTTTCTTT.

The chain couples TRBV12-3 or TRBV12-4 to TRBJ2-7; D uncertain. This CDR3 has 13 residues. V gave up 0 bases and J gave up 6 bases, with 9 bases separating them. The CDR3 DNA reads TGTGCCAGCAGTTTAGCTTCCGTGCCCGAGCAGTACTTC. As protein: CASSLASVPEQYF.

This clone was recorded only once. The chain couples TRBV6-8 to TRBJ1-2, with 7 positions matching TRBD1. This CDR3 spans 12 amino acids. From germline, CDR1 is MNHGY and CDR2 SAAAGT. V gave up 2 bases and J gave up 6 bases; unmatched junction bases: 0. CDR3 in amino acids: CASSYRGHGYTF. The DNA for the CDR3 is TGTGCCAGCAGTTACAGGGGGCATGGCTACACCTTC.

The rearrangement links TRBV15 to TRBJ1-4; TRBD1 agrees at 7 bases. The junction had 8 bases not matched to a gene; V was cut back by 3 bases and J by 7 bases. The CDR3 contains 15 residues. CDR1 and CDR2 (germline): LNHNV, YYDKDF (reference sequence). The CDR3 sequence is CATSRRSGTAEKLFF. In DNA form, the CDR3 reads TGTGCCACCAGCAGGCGGAGTGGGACAGCTGAAAAACTGTTTTTT.

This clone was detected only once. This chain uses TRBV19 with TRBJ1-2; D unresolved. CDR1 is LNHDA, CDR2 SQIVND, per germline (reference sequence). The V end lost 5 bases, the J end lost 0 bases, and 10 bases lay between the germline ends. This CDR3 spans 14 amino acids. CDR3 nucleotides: TGTGCCAGTAGTCCGGCTCTAGCTAACTATGGCTACACCTTC. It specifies CASSPALANYGYTF.

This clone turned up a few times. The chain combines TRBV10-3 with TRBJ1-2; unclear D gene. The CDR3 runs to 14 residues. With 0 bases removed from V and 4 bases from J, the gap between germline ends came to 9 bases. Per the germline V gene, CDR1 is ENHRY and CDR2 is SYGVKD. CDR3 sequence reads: CAISESTAPYGYTF. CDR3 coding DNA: TGTGCCATCAGTGAGTCGACCGCCCCCTATGGCTACACCTTC.

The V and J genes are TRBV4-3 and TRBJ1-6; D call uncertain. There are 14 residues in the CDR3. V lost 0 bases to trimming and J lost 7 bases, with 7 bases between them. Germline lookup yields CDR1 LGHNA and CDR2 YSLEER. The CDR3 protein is CASSQDLENSPLHF. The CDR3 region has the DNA TGCGCCAGCAGCCAAGATCTTGAGAATTCACCCCTCCACTTT.

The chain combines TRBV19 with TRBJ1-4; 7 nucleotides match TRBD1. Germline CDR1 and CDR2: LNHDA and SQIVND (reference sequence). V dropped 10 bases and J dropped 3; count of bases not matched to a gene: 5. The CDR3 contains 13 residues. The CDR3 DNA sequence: TGTGCCACCTTAGACAGGGCTAATGAAAAACTGTTTTTT. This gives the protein CATLDRANEKLFF.